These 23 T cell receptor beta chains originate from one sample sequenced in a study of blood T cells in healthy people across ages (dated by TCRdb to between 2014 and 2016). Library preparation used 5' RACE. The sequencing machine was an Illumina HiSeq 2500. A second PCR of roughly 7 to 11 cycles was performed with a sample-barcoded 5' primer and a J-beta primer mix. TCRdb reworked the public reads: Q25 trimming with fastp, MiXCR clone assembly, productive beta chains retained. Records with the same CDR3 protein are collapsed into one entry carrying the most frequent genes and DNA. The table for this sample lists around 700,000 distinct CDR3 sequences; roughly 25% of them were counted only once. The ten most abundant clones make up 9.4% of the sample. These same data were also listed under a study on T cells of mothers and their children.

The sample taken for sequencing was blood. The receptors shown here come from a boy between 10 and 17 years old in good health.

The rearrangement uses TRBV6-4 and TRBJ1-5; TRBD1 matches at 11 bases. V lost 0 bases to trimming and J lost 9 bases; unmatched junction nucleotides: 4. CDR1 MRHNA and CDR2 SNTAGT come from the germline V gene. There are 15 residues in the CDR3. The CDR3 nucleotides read TGTGCCAGCAGTGACTCCGGGACAGGGGGACGGCCCCAGCATTTT. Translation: CASSDSGTGGRPQHF.

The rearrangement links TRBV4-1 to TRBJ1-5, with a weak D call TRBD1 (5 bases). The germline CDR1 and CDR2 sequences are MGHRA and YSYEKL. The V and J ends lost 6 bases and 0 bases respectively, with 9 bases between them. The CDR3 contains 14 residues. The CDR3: CASSDSFSNQPQHF. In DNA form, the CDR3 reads TGCGCCAGCAGTGACAGCTTTAGCAATCAGCCCCAGCATTTT.

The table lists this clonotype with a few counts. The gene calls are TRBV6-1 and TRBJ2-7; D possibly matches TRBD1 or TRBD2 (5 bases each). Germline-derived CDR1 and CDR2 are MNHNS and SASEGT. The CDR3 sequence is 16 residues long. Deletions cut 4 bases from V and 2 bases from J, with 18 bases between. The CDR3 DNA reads TGTGCCAGCAGTGGGCTCGGGGTAGGGACCCCCTACGAGCAGTACTTC. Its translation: CASSGLGVGTPYEQYF.

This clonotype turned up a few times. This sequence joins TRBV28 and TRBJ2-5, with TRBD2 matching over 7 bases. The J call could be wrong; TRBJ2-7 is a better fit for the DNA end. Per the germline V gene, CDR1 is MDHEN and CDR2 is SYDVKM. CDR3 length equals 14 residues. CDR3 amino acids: CASSPRTSGYEQYF. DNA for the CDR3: TGTGCCAGCAGTCCCCGGACTAGTGGTTACGAGCAGTACTTC.

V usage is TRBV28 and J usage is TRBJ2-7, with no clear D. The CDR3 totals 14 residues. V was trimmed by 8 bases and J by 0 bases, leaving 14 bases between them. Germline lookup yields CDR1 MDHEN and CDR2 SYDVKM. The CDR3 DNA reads TGTGCCAGCTCCTATAGAGGCTGCTCCTACGAGCAGTACTTC. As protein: CASSYRGCSYEQYF.

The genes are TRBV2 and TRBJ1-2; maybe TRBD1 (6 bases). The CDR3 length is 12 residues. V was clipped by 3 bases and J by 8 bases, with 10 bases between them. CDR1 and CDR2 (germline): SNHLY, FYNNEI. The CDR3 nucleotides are TGTGCCAGCAGTGACCGGGGGCGAGGCTACACCTTC. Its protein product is CASSDRGRGYTF. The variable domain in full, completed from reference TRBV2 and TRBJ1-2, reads EPEVTQTPSHQVTQMGQEVILRCVPISNHLYFYWYRQILGQKVEFLVSFYNNEISEKSEIFDDQFSVERPDGSNFTLKIRSTKLEDSAMYFCASSDRGRGYTFGSGTRLTVV.

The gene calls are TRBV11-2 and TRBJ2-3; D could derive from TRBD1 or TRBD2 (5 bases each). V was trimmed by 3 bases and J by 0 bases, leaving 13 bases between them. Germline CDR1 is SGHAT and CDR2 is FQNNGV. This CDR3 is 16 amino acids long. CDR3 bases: TGTGCCAGCAGCTTCGGGACCTCCACCAGCACAGATACGCAGTATTTT. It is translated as CASSFGTSTSTDTQYF.

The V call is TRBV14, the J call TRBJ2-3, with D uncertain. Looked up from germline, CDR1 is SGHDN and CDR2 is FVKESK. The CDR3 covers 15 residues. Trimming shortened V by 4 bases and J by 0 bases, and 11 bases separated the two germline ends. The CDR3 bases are TGTGCCAGCAGCCGTTGGAGCAGTAGCACAGATACGCAGTATTTT. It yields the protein CASSRWSSSTDTQYF. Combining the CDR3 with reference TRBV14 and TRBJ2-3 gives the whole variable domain EAGVTQFPSHSVIEKGQTVTLRCDPISGHDNLYWYRRVMGKEIKFLLHFVKESKQDESGMPNNRFLAERTGGTYSTLKVQPAELEDSGVYFCASSRWSSSTDTQYFGPGTRLTVL.

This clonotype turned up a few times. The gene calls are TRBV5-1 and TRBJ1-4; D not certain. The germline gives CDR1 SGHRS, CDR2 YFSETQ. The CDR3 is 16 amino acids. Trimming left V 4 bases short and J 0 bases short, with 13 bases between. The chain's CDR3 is CASSPRTSPTNEKLFF. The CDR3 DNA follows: TGCGCCAGCAGCCCTAGAACCTCTCCAACTAATGAAAAACTGTTTTTT.

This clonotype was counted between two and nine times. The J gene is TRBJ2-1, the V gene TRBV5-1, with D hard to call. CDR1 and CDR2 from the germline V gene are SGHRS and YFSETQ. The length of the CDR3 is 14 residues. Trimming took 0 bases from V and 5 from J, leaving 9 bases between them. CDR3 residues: CASSLGPGDNEQFF. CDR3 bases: TGCGCCAGCAGCTTGGGTCCCGGTGACAATGAGCAGTTCTTC.

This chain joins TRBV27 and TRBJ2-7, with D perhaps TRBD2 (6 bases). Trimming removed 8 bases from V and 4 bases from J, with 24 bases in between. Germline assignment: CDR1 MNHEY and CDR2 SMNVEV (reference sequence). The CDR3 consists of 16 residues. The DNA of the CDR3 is TGTGCCAGCGTGGGAGCAGGGTCCCCCGGGGGATACGAGCAGTACTTC. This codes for CASVGAGSPGGYEQYF.

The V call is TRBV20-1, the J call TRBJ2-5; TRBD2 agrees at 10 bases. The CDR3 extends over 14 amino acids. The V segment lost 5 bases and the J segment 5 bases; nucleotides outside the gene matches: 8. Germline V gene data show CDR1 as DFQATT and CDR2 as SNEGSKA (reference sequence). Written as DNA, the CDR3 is TGCAGTGCTGAGCCCTTAGCGGGAGGCGAGACCCAGTACTTC. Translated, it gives CSAEPLAGGETQYF.

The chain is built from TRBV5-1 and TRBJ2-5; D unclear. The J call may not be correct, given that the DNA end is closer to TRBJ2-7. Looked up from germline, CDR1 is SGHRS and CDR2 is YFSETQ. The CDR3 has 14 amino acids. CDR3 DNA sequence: TGCGCCAGCAGCTTTGAACCCGGGTGGAACGAGCAGTACTTC. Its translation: CASSFEPGWNEQYF.

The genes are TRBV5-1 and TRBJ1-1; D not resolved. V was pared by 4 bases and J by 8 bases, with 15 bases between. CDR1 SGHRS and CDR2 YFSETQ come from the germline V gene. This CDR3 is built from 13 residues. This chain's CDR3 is CASSLMTAAEAFF. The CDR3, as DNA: TGCGCCAGCAGCCTAATGACGGCAGCCGAAGCTTTCTTT.

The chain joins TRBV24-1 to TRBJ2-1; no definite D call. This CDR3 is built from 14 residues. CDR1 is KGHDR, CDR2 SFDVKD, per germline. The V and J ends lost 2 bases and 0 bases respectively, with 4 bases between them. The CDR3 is CATSDSNSYNEQFF. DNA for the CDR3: TGTGCCACCAGTGATTCAAACTCCTACAATGAGCAGTTCTTC.

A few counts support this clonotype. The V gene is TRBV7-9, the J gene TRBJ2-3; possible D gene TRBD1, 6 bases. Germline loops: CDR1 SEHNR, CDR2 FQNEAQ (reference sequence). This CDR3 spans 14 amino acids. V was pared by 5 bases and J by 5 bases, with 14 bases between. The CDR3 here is CASSPVRGVDTQYF. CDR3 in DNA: TGTGCCAGCAGCCCTGTCAGGGGTGTAGATACGCAGTATTTT.

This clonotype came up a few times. The CDR3 spells CASSRGGPNEQFF. The CDR3, as DNA: TGTGCCAGCAGCAGGGGGGGTCCGAATGAGCAGTTCTTC. The chain joins TRBV7-2 to TRBJ2-5; D is perhaps TRBD2 (7 bases). The DNA end is more similar to TRBJ2-1, so the J call may be wrong. The CDR3 extends over 13 amino acids. The germline V gene encodes CDR1 SGHTA and CDR2 FQGNSA.

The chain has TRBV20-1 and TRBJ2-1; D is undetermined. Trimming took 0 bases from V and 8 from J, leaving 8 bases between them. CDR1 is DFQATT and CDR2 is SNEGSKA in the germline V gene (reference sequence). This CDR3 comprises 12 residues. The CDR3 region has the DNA TGCAGTGCTAGAGACCCGATTTATGAGCAGTTCTTC. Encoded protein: CSARDPIYEQFF.

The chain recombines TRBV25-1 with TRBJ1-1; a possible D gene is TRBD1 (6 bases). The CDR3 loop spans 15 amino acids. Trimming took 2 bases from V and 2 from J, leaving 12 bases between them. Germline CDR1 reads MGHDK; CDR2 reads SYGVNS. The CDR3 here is CASSEHREGNTEAFF. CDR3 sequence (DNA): TGTGCCAGCAGTGAACACAGGGAAGGTAACACTGAAGCTTTCTTT.

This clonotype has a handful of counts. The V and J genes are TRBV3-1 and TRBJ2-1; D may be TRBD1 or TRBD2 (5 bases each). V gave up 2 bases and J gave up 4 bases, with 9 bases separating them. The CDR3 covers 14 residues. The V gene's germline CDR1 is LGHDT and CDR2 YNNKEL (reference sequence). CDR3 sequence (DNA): TGTGCCAGCAGCCAATGGGACGGATACAATGAGCAGTTCTTC. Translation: CASSQWDGYNEQFF.

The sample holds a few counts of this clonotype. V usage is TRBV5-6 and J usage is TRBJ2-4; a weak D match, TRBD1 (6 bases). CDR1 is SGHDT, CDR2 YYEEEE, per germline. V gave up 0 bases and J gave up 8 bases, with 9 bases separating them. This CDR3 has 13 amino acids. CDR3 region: CASSLGQVDIQYF. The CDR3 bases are TGTGCCAGCAGCTTGGGACAGGTTGACATTCAGTACTTC.

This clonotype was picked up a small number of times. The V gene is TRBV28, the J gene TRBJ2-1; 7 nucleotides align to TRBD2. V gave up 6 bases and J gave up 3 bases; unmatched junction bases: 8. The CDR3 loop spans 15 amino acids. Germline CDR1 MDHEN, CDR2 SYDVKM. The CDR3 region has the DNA TGTGCCAGCAGCTTAGCGGGTACCCTCTACAATGAGCAGTTCTTC. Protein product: CASSLAGTLYNEQFF.

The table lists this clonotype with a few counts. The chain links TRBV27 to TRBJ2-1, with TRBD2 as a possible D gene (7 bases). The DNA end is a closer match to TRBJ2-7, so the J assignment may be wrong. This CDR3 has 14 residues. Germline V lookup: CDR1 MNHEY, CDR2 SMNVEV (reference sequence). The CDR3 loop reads CASSLGGETYEQYF. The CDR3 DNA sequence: TGTGCCAGCAGCTTAGGGGGGGAGACTTACGAGCAGTACTTC.